Here is one TCR beta chain with its context. This sample stems from a study of blood T cell repertoires in COVID-19. In the study overall: Sample material is recorded as cDNA or gDNA derived from T cells, B-cell-depleted T cells, or PBMCs.

Original analysis: Nucleated cell number was recorded as an estimate derived from reference gene primer amplification. The data were produced by immunoSEQ multiplex PCR, yet TCRdb's version contains in-frame clones alone and is incomplete. Clonal size and the V and J genes are those of that table, whereas D and trimming came from the DNA. In the table there are some 90,000 clones, 72% of which are singletons. The CDR3 runs to 15 residues. The V segment lost 4 bases and the J segment 0 bases; nucleotides outside the gene matches: 4. The germline V gene encodes CDR1 LGHDT and CDR2 YNNKEL (reference sequence).

The sample consisted of peripheral blood. This TCR derives from a woman aged 60-70 years in a cohort sampled during active or convalescent COVID-19. J is TRBJ1-1 and V is TRBV3-1 (or the pseudogene TRBV3-2), with 8 bases that match TRBD1. The chain's CDR3 is CASSPQGVLNTEAFF. The DNA of the CDR3 is TGTGCCAGCAGCCCACAGGGGGTCCTGAACACTGAAGCTTTCTTT.